This T cell receptor (beta chain) was retrieved from a study of blood T cell repertoires in COVID-19. Study in general: The United States, Italy and Spain were the sources of the acute and convalescent COVID-19 samples.

Profiling relied on immunoSEQ multiplex PCR, and the TCRdb table lists in-frame clones only, not all of them. The data show 200,000 to 250,000 clones, about four fifths seen once. Germline CDR1 MNHEY, CDR2 SVGAGI. The CDR3 extends over 14 amino acids. Trimming cost V 6 bases and J 8 bases, with 19 bases left between them. This clonotype was obtained from a woman aged 45-65 years who had been exposed to COVID-19. This sequence joins TRBV6-5 and TRBJ1-2; D possibly corresponds to TRBD1 (5 bases). The sequencing input was PBMCs or T cells enriched from blood (not recorded which). The CDR3: CASSQDGRRAGYTF. CDR3 sequence (DNA): TGTGCCAGCAGCCAAGACGGACGCAGGGCGGGCTACACCTTC.